These 18 T cell receptor beta chains share one sample of origin, sequenced in a study of T cell repertoires in cytomegalovirus infection. These receptors' targets are unknown. MiXCR, run by TCRdb on the reads, gives a single entry per CDR3 protein. The sample holds about 830,000 distinct CDR3 sequences, approximately 32% seen once. This specimen was cultured CD8+ T cells from PBMCs, taken from culture after CMV antigen stimulation. The source is a human donor in good health (CMV status not recorded). Some clones in this sample may be carry-over from other donors' samples.

The V gene is TRBV19, the J gene TRBJ1-1; D gene unclear. This CDR3 spans 16 amino acids. Trimming stripped 2 bases from V and 10 bases from J, with 23 bases between. Germline V gene lookup returns CDR1 LNHDA and CDR2 SQIVND (reference sequence). This chain's CDR3 is CASSIKDGKRYRGAFF. CDR3 DNA sequence: TGTGCCAGTAGTATAAAAGATGGCAAAAGGTATCGGGGAGCTTTCTTT.

This clonotype was detected ten times or more. V usage is TRBV7-9 and J usage is TRBJ2-7; the D is unclear. The CDR3 has 13 residues. V lost 2 bases and J lost 0, with 5 bases in between. Germline V gene data show CDR1 as SEHNR and CDR2 as FQNEAQ (reference sequence). The CDR3 DNA reads as TGTGCCAGCAGCTTAAAGGGCTCCTACGAGCAGTACTTC. It translates to CASSLKGSYEQYF.

This clonotype was seen a handful of times. The gene calls are TRBV10-3 and TRBJ2-3, with D perhaps matching TRBD1 (6 bases). There are 14 residues in the CDR3. V lost 1 base and J 6 bases, leaving 11 bases between the germline ends. CDR1 and CDR2 from the germline V gene are ENHRY and SYGVKD. CDR3 nucleotides: TGTGCCATCAGTGAGTACCGACAGGAGGATACGCAGTATTTT. It codes for CAISEYRQEDTQYF.

With respect to this clonotype: A much larger clone is a single base away; this may be a read error. The chain uses TRBV7-3 and TRBJ1-1; unclear D gene. The CDR3 totals 15 residues. The V gene's germline CDR1 is SGHTA and CDR2 FQGTGA. The CDR3 region has the DNA TGTGCCAGCAGATTAACGAATGTTCCGGGCACTGAAGCTTTCTTT. Protein sequence: CASRLTNVPGTEAFF.

This rearrangement joins TRBV20-1 to TRBJ2-7; no firm D call. The CDR3 is 15 residues long. The germline gives CDR1 DFQATT, CDR2 SNEGSKA (reference sequence). V lost 0 bases, J lost 0 bases, and 12 bases lay in between. The CDR3 reads CSARDLNRSSYEQYF. The DNA of the CDR3 is TGCAGTGCTAGAGATCTGAACAGAAGCTCCTACGAGCAGTACTTC.

The V gene is TRBV2, the J gene TRBJ1-2, with 8 positions matching TRBD1. The length of the CDR3 is 13 residues. V trimming: 10 bases; J trimming: 8 bases; junction bases outside the gene matches: 12. Per germline, CDR1 SNHLY and CDR2 FYNNEI. CDR3 amino acids: CATPEGQVAGYTF. CDR3 nucleotide sequence: TGTGCCACCCCGGAGGGACAGGTTGCCGGCTACACCTTC.

In regard to this clonotype: Mismatch with germline at one junction end may stem from a read error. The chain uses TRBV5-4 and TRBJ2-1; the D call may be TRBD1 or TRBD2 (6 bases each). The germline V gene has CDR1 SGHNT and CDR2 YYREEE (reference sequence). The CDR3 contains 12 residues. The CDR3 nucleotides are TGTGTCAGCAGCTGGGGGGCTAGTGAGCAGTTCTTC. This translates into CVSSWGASEQFF.

As for this clonotype: A read error may produce the germline difference seen at one junction end. This chain links TRBV29-1 with TRBJ1-2; D possibly corresponds to TRBD1 (6 bases). CDR1 is SQVTM, CDR2 ANQGSEA, per germline. This CDR3 is 12 amino acids long. CDR3 sequence (DNA): TGCGGCGTGGACAGATTCAGCTATGGCTACACCTTC. It encodes CGVDRFSYGYTF.

This clonotype was detected ten times or more. The chain carries TRBV7-6 and TRBJ2-7; D not certain. Trimming removed 1 base from V and 5 bases from J, with 9 bases in between. Germline V gives CDR1 SGHVS, CDR2 FNYEAQ. This CDR3 has 13 residues. The DNA of the CDR3 is TGTGCCAGCAGCTTAGTTTGGGGTGACGAGCAGTACTTC. This translates into CASSLVWGDEQYF.

V and J are TRBV24-1 and TRBJ2-3, with a weak D call TRBD2 (5 bases). Germline V CDR1 and CDR2: KGHDR, SFDVKD. The ends were cut back, 9 bases at V and 2 bases at J, with 23 bases in the middle. This CDR3 comprises 17 residues. As DNA, the CDR3 is TGTGCCACCGCGGGCCTCGGGCGGTCTTTAGCCACAGATACGCAGTATTTT. It specifies CATAGLGRSLATDTQYF.

This clonotype was seen repeatedly, ten times or more. This chain connects TRBV7-6 to TRBJ2-4; TRBD1 or TRBD2 may be the D gene (6 bases each). The CDR3 contains 14 residues. V shed 2 bases and J shed 8 bases, with 13 bases lying between them. The germline CDR1 and CDR2 sequences are SGHVS and FNYEAQ. The CDR3 loop reads CASSLTAEGDIQYF. CDR3 sequence (DNA): TGTGCCAGCAGCTTAACGGCGGAGGGGGACATTCAGTACTTC. The full variable domain, completed using reference TRBV7-6 and TRBJ2-4, is GAGVSQSPRYKVTKRGQDVALRCDPISGHVSLYWYRQALGQGPEFLTYFNYEAQQDKSGLPNDRFSAERPEGSISTLTIQRTEQRDSAMYRCASSLTAEGDIQYFGAGTRLSVL.

The sample holds a few counts of this clonotype. The V gene is TRBV6-6, the J gene TRBJ2-7; D gene ambiguous. V was clipped by 6 bases and J by 5 bases, with 11 bases between them. The CDR3 runs to 12 residues. Germline V lookup: CDR1 MNHNY, CDR2 SVGAGI (reference sequence). CDR3 bases: TGTGCCAGCAGCCCCCGGGTCGACGAGCAGTACGTC. It is translated as CASSPRVDEQYV.

V gene TRBV7-8 combines with J gene TRBJ2-1, with D possibly being TRBD1 (6 bases). The CDR3 runs to 18 residues. The V and J ends lost 3 bases and 3 bases respectively, with 21 bases between them. Germline CDR1 and CDR2: SGHVS and FQNEAQ. CDR3 coding DNA: TGTGCCAGCAGCTTTACCCGACAGGACGACAACCACTACAATGAGCAGTTCTTC. Translation gives CASSFTRQDDNHYNEQFF.

V usage is TRBV12-3 or TRBV12-4 and J usage is TRBJ1-5; 7 bases line up with TRBD1. The CDR3 spans 16 residues. J gave up 2 bases and V 5 bases, and 9 bases lay outside the gene matches. The DNA for the CDR3 is TGTGCCAGCAGTCACTCCCGGACAGGCGGCAATCAGCCCCAGCATTTT. Amino acids: CASSHSRTGGNQPQHF.

This clonotype was counted between two and nine times. This chain links TRBV10-3 with TRBJ2-3; D is unresolved. This CDR3 is built from 18 residues. Germline CDR1 and CDR2: ENHRY and SYGVKD. V was cut by 0 bases and J by 0 bases, with 16 bases left in between. CDR3 region: CAISESRKRKYSTDTQYF. In DNA, the CDR3 is TGTGCCATCAGTGAGTCGAGGAAGAGAAAATATAGCACAGATACGCAGTATTTT.

The CDR3 loop is CALYTGGHYGYTF. CDR3 DNA sequence: TGTGCCCTATATACAGGGGGGCACTATGGCTACACCTTC. The chain uses TRBV19 and TRBJ1-2, with 8 bases aligning to TRBD1. Germline CDR1 is LNHDA and CDR2 is SQIVND (reference sequence). The CDR3 has 13 residues. Trimming removed 11 bases from V and 3 bases from J; junction bases left unmatched: 8.

The chain has TRBV12-5 and TRBJ2-3; D gene unclear. This CDR3 is built from 14 residues. V lost 3 bases and J lost 6, with 13 bases in between. The germline V gene encodes CDR1 LGHNT and CDR2 FRNRAP. CDR3 region: CASGFWKFGDTQYF. CDR3 in DNA: TGTGCTAGTGGTTTTTGGAAGTTTGGGGATACGCAGTATTTT.

This chain joins TRBV2 and TRBJ2-2, with TRBD2 matching 8 bases. The CDR3 is made up of 16 amino acids. CDR1 is SNHLY and CDR2 is FYNNEI in the germline V gene. The V gene end was trimmed by 0 bases and the J gene end by 1 base; junction bases not matched to a gene: 1. The CDR3 nucleotides are TGTGCCAGCAGTGAAGCGCTAGCGGGGAACACCGGGGAGCTGTTTTTT. Its translation: CASSEALAGNTGELFF. Using reference TRBV2 and TRBJ2-2 for the parts outside the CDR3, the full variable domain is EPEVTQTPSHQVTQMGQEVILRCVPISNHLYFYWYRQILGQKVEFLVSFYNNEISEKSEIFDDQFSVERPDGSNFTLKIRSTKLEDSAMYFCASSEALAGNTGELFFGEGSRLTVL.